This T cell receptor beta chain was profiled in a study of blood T cell repertoires in COVID-19. The overall study: Collection of acute and convalescent COVID-19 samples took place in the United States, Italy and Spain. From T cells, B-cell-depleted T cells, or PBMCs came the material, which was cDNA or gDNA.

This CDR3 is 13 amino acids long. Authors' processing steps: Counts of nucleated cells, estimated from reference gene primer amplification, were obtained. The repertoire was sequenced with immunoSEQ multiplex PCR; TCRdb's copy has only in-frame clones and lacks some. D and trimming come from the DNA, and the V and J calls and clone size come from that table. The sample holds around 180,000 clones, roughly 84% seen once. This chain links TRBV12-1 with TRBJ2-7; the D call TRBD2 from the table was never checked on the DNA. TRBV12-1 is listed as a pseudogene. The clonotype was recovered from a woman older than 75 with active or convalescent COVID-19. Material: peripheral blood. This CDR3 reads CASKREGPYEQYF. The CDR3 nucleotides are TGTGCCAGCAAACGGGAAGGTCCTTACGAGCAGTACTTC.